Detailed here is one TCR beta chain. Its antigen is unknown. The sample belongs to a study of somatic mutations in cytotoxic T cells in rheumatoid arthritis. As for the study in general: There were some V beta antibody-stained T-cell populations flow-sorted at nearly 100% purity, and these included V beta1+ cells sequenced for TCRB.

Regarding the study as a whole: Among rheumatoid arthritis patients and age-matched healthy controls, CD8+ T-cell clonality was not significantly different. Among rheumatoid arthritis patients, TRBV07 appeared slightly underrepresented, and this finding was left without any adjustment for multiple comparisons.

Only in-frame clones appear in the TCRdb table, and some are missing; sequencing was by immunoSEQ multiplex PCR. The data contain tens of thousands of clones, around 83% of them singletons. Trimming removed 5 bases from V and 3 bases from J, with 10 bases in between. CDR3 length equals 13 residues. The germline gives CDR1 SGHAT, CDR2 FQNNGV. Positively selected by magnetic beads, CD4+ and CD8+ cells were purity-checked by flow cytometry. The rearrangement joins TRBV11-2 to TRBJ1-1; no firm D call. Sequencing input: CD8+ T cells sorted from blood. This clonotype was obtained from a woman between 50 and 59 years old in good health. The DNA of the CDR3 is TGTGCCAGCAGCGAAGGACGGTACACTGAAGCTTTCTTT. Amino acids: CASSEGRYTEAFF.